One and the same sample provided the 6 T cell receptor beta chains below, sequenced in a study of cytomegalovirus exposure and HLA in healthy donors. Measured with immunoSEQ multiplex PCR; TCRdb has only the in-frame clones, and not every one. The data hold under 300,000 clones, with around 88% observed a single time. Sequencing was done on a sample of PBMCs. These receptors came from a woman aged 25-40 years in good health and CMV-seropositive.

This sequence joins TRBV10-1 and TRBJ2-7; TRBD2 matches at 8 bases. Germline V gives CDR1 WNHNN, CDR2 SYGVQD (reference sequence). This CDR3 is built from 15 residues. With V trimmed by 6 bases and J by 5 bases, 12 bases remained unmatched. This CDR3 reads CASRISGSKSNEQYF. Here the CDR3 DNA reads TGCGCCAGCAGAATAAGCGGGAGTAAAAGCAACGAGCAGTACTTC.

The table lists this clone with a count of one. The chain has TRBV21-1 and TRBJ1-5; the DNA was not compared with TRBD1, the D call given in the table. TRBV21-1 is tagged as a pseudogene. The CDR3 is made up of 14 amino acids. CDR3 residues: CASSNERQIQSQHF. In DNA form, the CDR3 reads TGTGCCAGCAGCAATGAGAGACAGATACAGTCCCAGCATTTT.

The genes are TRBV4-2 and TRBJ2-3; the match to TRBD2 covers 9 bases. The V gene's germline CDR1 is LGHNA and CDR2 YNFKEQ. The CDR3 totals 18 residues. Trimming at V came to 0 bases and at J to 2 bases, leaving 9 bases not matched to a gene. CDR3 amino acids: CASSQDLPSGITTDTQYF. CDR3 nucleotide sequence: TGTGCCAGCAGCCAAGATCTTCCTAGCGGGATAACCACAGATACGCAGTATTTT.

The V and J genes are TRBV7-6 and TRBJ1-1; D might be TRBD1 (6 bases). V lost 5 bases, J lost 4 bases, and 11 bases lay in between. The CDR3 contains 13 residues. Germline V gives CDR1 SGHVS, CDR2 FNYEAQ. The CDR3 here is CASSPGGFTEAFF. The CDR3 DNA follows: TGTGCCAGCAGCCCGGGGGGCTTCACTGAAGCTTTCTTT.

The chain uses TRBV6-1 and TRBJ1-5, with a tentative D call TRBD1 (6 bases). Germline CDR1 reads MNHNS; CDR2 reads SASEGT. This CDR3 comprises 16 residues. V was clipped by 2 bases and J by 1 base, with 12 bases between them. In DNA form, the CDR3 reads TGTGCCAGCAGTGAACCCCCGACAGGAAGCAATCAGCCCCAGCATTTT. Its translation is CASSEPPTGSNQPQHF.

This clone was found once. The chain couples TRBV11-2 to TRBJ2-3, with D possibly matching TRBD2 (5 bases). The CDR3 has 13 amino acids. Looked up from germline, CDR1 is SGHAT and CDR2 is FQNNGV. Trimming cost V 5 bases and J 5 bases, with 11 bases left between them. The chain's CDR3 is CASSPGLIDTQYF. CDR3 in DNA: TGTGCCAGCAGCCCAGGACTGATAGATACGCAGTATTTT.